The 13 T cell receptor beta chains below come from one sample, sequenced in a study of persistence of HIV-infected CD4 T cells. The libraries were made with immunoSEQ version 4 in survey mode. TCRdb's table, derived via immunoSEQ multiplex PCR, lists solely in-frame clones and lacks some. This sample carries some 45,000 clones, around 90% of them seen once, and the ten largest clones take approximately 0.45%. These receptors' targets are unknown. This nonspecific control used anti-CD3/anti-CD28 bead stimulation of CD4+ T cells. CD4+ T cells upregulating both CD40 ligand and CD69 were sorted as responding cells. The sample here was CD4+ T cells sorted from PBMCs after approximately 20-hour stimulation, taken from a patient who received antiretroviral therapy. All receptors derive from an adult woman with HIV who was CMV-seropositive.

J is TRBJ2-2 and V is TRBV5-1; weak D call: TRBD2 (6 bases). The germline CDR1 and CDR2 sequences are SGHRS and YFSETQ. The ends were cut back, 3 bases at V and 0 bases at J, with 9 bases in the middle. This CDR3 has 15 residues. The CDR3: CASSSSVANTGELFF. The CDR3 nucleotides read TGCGCCAGCAGCTCTAGCGTAGCGAACACCGGGGAGCTGTTTTTT.

The J gene is TRBJ1-1, the V gene TRBV30; 7 bases line up with TRBD1. CDR1 is GTSNPN and CDR2 is SVGIG in the germline V gene (reference sequence). The V segment lost 3 bases and the J segment 6 bases; nucleotides outside the gene matches: 7. The CDR3 covers 13 residues. CDR3 in amino acids: CAWSGTANAEAFF. In DNA form, the CDR3 reads TGTGCCTGGAGCGGGACAGCAAATGCTGAAGCTTTCTTT.

This clone was observed a single time. In DNA, the CDR3 is TGCGCCAGCAGCCACCCAAGGGGGGAGGGGGAGACCCAGTACTTC. As protein: CASSHPRGEGETQYF. The J gene is TRBJ2-5, the V gene TRBV4-1; tentative D call: TRBD2 (7 bases). Trimming stripped 3 bases from V and 5 bases from J, with 16 bases between. Germline V lookup: CDR1 MGHRA, CDR2 YSYEKL. This CDR3 has 15 amino acids.

V gene TRBV7-3 combines with J gene TRBJ2-3; perhaps TRBD1 as D (5 bases). V was pared by 4 bases and J by 6 bases, with 14 bases between. This CDR3 comprises 14 residues. Germline CDR1 reads SGHTA; CDR2 reads FQGTGA. As DNA, the CDR3 is TGTGCCAGCAGCTACGGACAATTGGGGGATACGCAGTATTTT. It encodes CASSYGQLGDTQYF.

J is TRBJ2-7 and V is TRBV13, with TRBD2 as a possible D gene (6 bases). The germline gives CDR1 PRHDT, CDR2 FYEKMQ (reference sequence). Deletions cut 5 bases from V and 0 bases from J, with 14 bases between. The CDR3 consists of 15 residues. This CDR3 reads CASSRRAGSSYEQYF. CDR3 DNA: TGTGCCAGCAGCCGCAGGGCGGGGAGCTCCTACGAGCAGTACTTC.

V usage is TRBV3-1 (or the pseudogene TRBV3-2) and J usage is TRBJ1-6; D remains unclear. The CDR3 consists of 14 residues. The V and J ends lost 5 bases and 7 bases respectively, with 12 bases between them. Germline CDR1 is LGHDT and CDR2 is YNNKEL (reference sequence). Written as DNA, the CDR3 is TGTGCCAGCAGCTCCGTTGGGCGGAATTCACCCCTCCACTTT. Amino acids: CASSSVGRNSPLHF.

This clone occurred once. The chain has TRBV10-2 and TRBJ1-4, with D perhaps matching TRBD1 (5 bases). Looked up from germline, CDR1 is WSHSY and CDR2 is SAAADI. V was trimmed by 2 bases and J by 6 bases, leaving 13 bases between them. The CDR3 spans 15 residues. CDR3 residues: CASSEPEEGYEKLFF. As DNA, the CDR3 is TGCGCCAGCAGTGAGCCCGAAGAGGGGTATGAAAAACTGTTTTTT.

The chain couples TRBV30 to TRBJ2-2, with no clear D. CDR1 is GTSNPN and CDR2 is SVGIG in the germline V gene (reference sequence). The CDR3 spans 15 residues. Here the CDR3 reads CVQTGPSSNTGELFF. CDR3 DNA: TGTGTCCAAACCGGCCCGTCCTCGAACACCGGGGAGCTGTTTTTT.

The chain employs TRBV2 and TRBJ2-3; 8 nucleotides match TRBD2. Trimming at V came to 11 bases and at J to 3 bases, leaving 4 bases not matched to a gene. The CDR3 length is 12 residues. Germline lookup yields CDR1 SNHLY and CDR2 FYNNEI. The CDR3 bases are TGTGCCTCAGGGACTAGTACAGATACGCAGTATTTT. As protein: CASGTSTDTQYF. The variable domain in full, with the rest retrieved from reference TRBV2 and TRBJ2-3, is EPEVTQTPSHQVTQMGQEVILRCVPISNHLYFYWYRQILGQKVEFLVSFYNNEISEKSEIFDDQFSVERPDGSNFTLKIRSTKLEDSAMYFCASGTSTDTQYFGPGTRLTVL.

The chain joins TRBV18 to TRBJ1-5, with D unresolved. The V end lost 3 bases, the J end lost 1 base, and 7 bases lay between the germline ends. The CDR3 runs 14 residues. Germline V gene lookup returns CDR1 KGHSH and CDR2 LQKENI. This chain's CDR3 is CASSPLDSNQPQHF. The DNA of the CDR3 is TGTGCCAGCTCACCTTTAGACAGCAATCAGCCCCAGCATTTT.

The chain couples TRBV18 to TRBJ1-2; 9 bases line up with TRBD1. This CDR3 comprises 15 residues. Germline loops: CDR1 KGHSH, CDR2 LQKENI. The J segment lost 8 bases and the V segment lost 2 bases, leaving 9 bases of the junction unmatched. DNA of the CDR3: TGTGCCAGCTCACCAATGGGACAGGGAGCGCCGGGCTACACCTTC. It is translated as CASSPMGQGAPGYTF.

This chain links TRBV10-2 with TRBJ2-3; TRBD2 aligns across 9 bases. Germline CDR1 and CDR2: WSHSY and SAAADI. The CDR3 runs to 15 residues. Trimming at V came to 6 bases and at J to 2 bases, leaving 6 bases not matched to a gene. The CDR3 nucleotides are TGCGCCAGCAGGGGGGTAGCGGGGGACACAGATACGCAGTATTTT. As protein: CASRGVAGDTDTQYF.

The chain links TRBV6-6 to TRBJ2-3; a weak D match, TRBD2 (7 bases). V lost 6 bases and J 2 bases, leaving 12 bases between the germline ends. This CDR3 spans 14 amino acids. CDR1 MNHNY and CDR2 SVGAGI come from the germline V gene (reference sequence). The DNA of the CDR3 is TGTGCCAGCAGAGGGGGGACTACCACAGATACGCAGTATTTT. Translating it yields CASRGGTTTDTQYF.